This T cell receptor (beta chain) was documented in a study of blood T cell repertoires in COVID-19. Adults between roughly 18 and 89 years of age took part from about 24 US areas. Clinical history reported by participants formed the basis on which cohorts were assigned. TCRdb's copy holds only in-frame clones and misses some; the assay was immunoSEQ multiplex PCR. The table includes more than 100,000 clones, around 83% detected once. Per germline, CDR1 SGHTA and CDR2 FQGNSA. Trimming shortened V by 4 bases and J by 7 bases, and 17 bases separated the two germline ends. The CDR3 is made up of 16 amino acids.

This receptor was obtained from a woman younger than 45 who had recovered from COVID-19. This chain connects TRBV7-2 to TRBJ1-6; tentative D call: TRBD1 (5 bases). Input material: PBMCs or T cells enriched from blood (not recorded which). The DNA of the CDR3 is TGTGCCAGCAGCTCCTCGTCGACAGAACGGAATTCACCCCTCCACTTT. Translation: CASSSSSTERNSPLHF. Looking up the rest from reference TRBV7-2 and TRBJ1-6 gives the full variable domain: GAGVSQSPSNKVTEKGKDVELRCDPISGHTALYWYRQSLGQGLEFLIYFQGNSAPDKSGLPSDRFSAERTGGSVSTLTIQRTQQEDSAVYLCASSSSSTERNSPLHFGNGTRLTVT.